This TCR beta chain emerged from a study of blood T cell repertoires in COVID-19. Study at large: Spain, Italy and the United States supplied samples that represented acute and convalescent COVID-19. In each case, the material was cDNA or gDNA derived from T cells, B-cell-depleted T cells, or PBMCs.

Original processing notes: Amplification from reference gene primers served as the basis for estimated nucleated cell counts. This table comes from immunoSEQ multiplex PCR, and its TCRdb copy is limited to in-frame clones, with some not included. Clonal size and the V and J genes are those of that table, whereas D and trimming came from the DNA. The sample has about 220,000 clones, 85% seen once. One Seattle source followed patients from active infection through their disease course. This CDR3 is 15 amino acids long. Germline V gives CDR1 KGHSH, CDR2 LQKENI. V gave up 8 bases and J gave up 5 bases; unmatched junction bases: 9.

This rearrangement joins TRBV18 to TRBJ1-1; 12 positions agree with TRBD1. The sequenced sample was peripheral blood. The source of this sequence is a woman in her seventies with COVID-19, enrolled during active disease. The CDR3 protein is CASAGTGGVFTEAFF. Here the CDR3 DNA reads TGTGCCAGCGCCGGGACAGGGGGCGTTTTTACTGAAGCTTTCTTT.